This is a list of T cell receptor beta chains from one sample in a study of T cell responses to AZD1222 COVID-19 vaccine. Profiled with immunoSEQ multiplex PCR; TCRdb holds only in-frame clones, not every one. The profile shows about 180,000 clones, around 88% of them singletons. The sample here was peripheral blood, taken 28 days after the second AZD1222 dose. Receptors were obtained from an adult who received the AZD1222 COVID-19 vaccine. Both conserved end residues are part of each CDR3. The order of the fields is J gene, V gene, D gene, clone size, CDR3 DNA, CDR3 protein. D genes are given only for firm matches. Clone size appears in some rows only: once, few, many, or a class for an expanded clone.

TRBJ2-5	TRBV9	TRBD1	.	TGTGCCAGCAGCGACGGGACAGGGGGCCGAGAGACCCAGTACTTC	CASSDGTGGRETQYF
TRBJ2-7	TRBV9	.	.	TGTGCCAGCAGCTTCCAGGCGAACTACGAGCAGTACTTC	CASSFQANYEQYF
TRBJ2-1	TRBV30	.	.	TGTGCCTGGAGTACACAACTGGACAATGAGCAGTTCTTC	CAWSTQLDNEQFF
TRBJ1-2	TRBV19	TRBD1	.	TGTGCCAGTAGTATAAGACAGGGCGTTGGCTACACCTTC	CASSIRQGVGYTF
TRBJ1-2	TRBV6-1	.	.	TGTGCCAGCAGTGAAGCGCTGTTTGGGCTCCAATACTTC	CASSEALFGLQYF
TRBJ2-1	TRBV12-3/TRBV12-4	TRBD1	.	TGTGCCAGCAGCTTAGGGACAGGCGATGAGCAGTTCTTC	CASSLGTGDEQFF
TRBJ1-1	TRBV28	TRBD1	.	TGTGCCAGCAGCCAACACAGGGGGGCAGGCACTGAAGCTTTCTTT	CASSQHRGAGTEAFF
TRBJ1-1	TRBV5-4	.	once	TGTGCCAGCAGCGGGGTGACGAACACTGAAGCTTTCTTT	CASSGVTNTEAFF
TRBJ1-3	TRBV5-5	.	.	TGTGCCAGCAGTGTGGGGGGGACGACTGGAAACACCATATATTTT	CASSVGGTTGNTIYF
TRBJ1-1	TRBV11-2	.	once	TGTGCCAGCAGCTCTCAGACCCACACTGAAGCTTTCTTT	CASSSQTHTEAFF
TRBJ2-2	TRBV4-2	TRBD2	.	TGTGCCAGCAGCAACCCTAGCGGGCGGCACACCGGGGAGCTGTTTTTT	CASSNPSGRHTGELFF
TRBJ1-2	TRBV3-1/TRBV3-2	TRBD1	.	TGTGCCAGCAGCCGCGGGACAGGGGTTAACTATGGCTACACCTTC	CASSRGTGVNYGYTF
TRBJ1-4	TRBV6-5	.	.	TGTGCCAGCAGTTACGCGGGCCATGAAAAACTGTTTTTT	CASSYAGHEKLFF
TRBJ2-7	TRBV12-5	.	.	TGTGCTAGTGGTTTGGTACGAGGAGGGCGCCCCTCCTACGAGCAGTACTTC	CASGLVRGGRPSYEQYF
TRBJ1-2	TRBV2	.	.	TGTGCCAGCAGTACGGTCTCCGTAGGTGGCTACACCTTC	CASSTVSVGGYTF
TRBJ1-1	TRBV18	.	.	TGTGCCAGCTCACCACTGCCAGGAAGTATGAACACTGAAGCTTTCTTT	CASSPLPGSMNTEAFF
TRBJ1-2	TRBV30	TRBD1	.	TGTGCCTGGAGTGTAGGGACAGGGGACAGCTATGGCTACACCTTC	CAWSVGTGDSYGYTF
TRBJ2-2	TRBV10-3	.	.	TGTGCCATCAGTGAAAGGCAGGGGAACACCGGGGAGCTGTTTTTT	CAISERQGNTGELFF
TRBJ2-1	TRBV5-1	TRBD2	once	TGCGCCAGCAGCTTGGCGGGGGGTGGCTCCTACAATGAGCAGTTCTTC	CASSLAGGGSYNEQFF
TRBJ2-5	TRBV6-2/TRBV6-3	TRBD2	.	TGTGCCAGCAGTTACCCGGGGGGGCCACGAGAGACCCAGTACTTC	CASSYPGGPRETQYF
TRBJ2-4	TRBV6-6	.	.	TGTGCCAGCAGTAGGCCAAAAAACATTCAGTACTTC	CASSRPKNIQYF
TRBJ2-3	TRBV28	.	.	TGTGCCAGCAGTCATCAAGTCTCACTATCGACAGATACGCAGTATTTT	CASSHQVSLSTDTQYF
TRBJ2-3	TRBV4-2	TRBD2	once	TGTGCCAGCAGCCAACGGGGGGAGAACACAGATACGCAGTATTTT	CASSQRGENTDTQYF
TRBJ1-2	TRBV4-2	TRBD1	.	TGTGCCAGCAGCCAAGCCCGGACAGGGGACTATGGCTACACCTTC	CASSQARTGDYGYTF
TRBJ1-2	TRBV19	.	.	TGTGCCAGTAGTATACTTTTCAGTCCCACTGGCTACACCTTC	CASSILFSPTGYTF
TRBJ2-7	TRBV9	TRBD2	.	TGTGCCAGCAGCGTCAGCACGGGAGGGACTCTCTACGAGCAGTACTTC	CASSVSTGGTLYEQYF
TRBJ2-1	TRBV25-1	.	.	TGTGCCAGCGGCGGGGTCAATGAGCAGTTCTTC	CASGGVNEQFF
TRBJ1-5	TRBV19	TRBD1	.	TGTGCCACTACCGGGACAGTCAATCAGCCCCAGCATTTT	CATTGTVNQPQHF
TRBJ1-2	TRBV6-4	.	.	TGTGCCAGCAGTGGTCCGGGGGGGGCACTCTATGGCTACACCTTC	CASSGPGGALYGYTF
TRBJ1-2	TRBV5-1	.	few	TGCGCCAGCAGCTTGAATACCAAGGATGGCTACACCTTC	CASSLNTKDGYTF
TRBJ1-1	TRBV29-1	.	.	TGCAGCGTTGAAAACAGGGCGAACACTGAAGCTTTCTTT	CSVENRANTEAFF
TRBJ1-5	TRBV11-2	TRBD1	.	TGTGCCAGCAGCCAGGACAGGAACAATCAGCCCCAGCATTTT	CASSQDRNNQPQHF
TRBJ2-7	TRBV3-1/TRBV3-2	TRBD2	.	TGTGCCAGCAGCCAAGGGGTAGCGGGGGGCACCTACGAGCAGTACTTC	CASSQGVAGGTYEQYF
TRBJ1-2	TRBV4-3	.	once	TGCGCCAGCAGCCAAGAAGGTCCCAGGACCCACTATGGCTACACCTTC	CASSQEGPRTHYGYTF
TRBJ2-3	TRBV6-6	.	.	TGTGCCAGCAGTTACGCCGAAGTGAGCACAGATACGCAGTATTTT	CASSYAEVSTDTQYF
TRBJ1-4	TRBV19	.	.	TGTGCCAGCAGAAGGGGTGAAAAACTGTTTTTT	CASRRGEKLFF
TRBJ2-1	TRBV6-5	.	.	TGTGCCAGCAGTTTACGTCCGGGGTTCCAACCGTTCTTC	CASSLRPGFQPFF
TRBJ1-1	TRBV9	.	.	TGTGCCAGCAGCGTCGAAGCGAGTGCGGTGTCTGAAGCTTTCTTT	CASSVEASAVSEAFF
TRBJ2-7	TRBV6-5	.	.	TGTGCCAGCAGTAACCGGGACGGATACTACGAGCAGTACTTC	CASSNRDGYYEQYF
TRBJ2-3	TRBV5-1	TRBD1	.	TGCGCCAGCAGTGCCGAGGGACAGGGGAGTTGGGATACGCAGTATTTT	CASSAEGQGSWDTQYF
TRBJ1-1	TRBV9	.	.	TGTGCCAGCAGCGCGGCCCAGCCAGGGCGGACTGAAGCTTTCTTT	CASSAAQPGRTEAFF
TRBJ1-5	TRBV19	.	.	TGTGCCAGTAGCGCGGCAGGGGACAATCAGCCCCAGCATTTT	CASSAAGDNQPQHF
TRBJ1-2	TRBV5-1	.	once	TGCGCCAGCAGCCCAGGCGGTACAGGTCTCTATGGCTACACCTTC	CASSPGGTGLYGYTF
TRBJ2-2	TRBV28	.	once	TGTGCCACCTCATCGGGGCCGAACACCGGGGAGCTGTTTTTT	CATSSGPNTGELFF
TRBJ2-5	TRBV5-4	.	.	TGTGCCAGCAGCTTGGCTATACGGGGAGAGACCCAGTACTTC	CASSLAIRGETQYF
TRBJ1-5	TRBV15	TRBD1	few	TGTGCCACCAGCAGGATACAGGGGGCGCGCAATCAGCCCCAGCATTTT	CATSRIQGARNQPQHF
TRBJ2-3	TRBV14	.	.	TGTGCCAGCAGCCAAATACTAAATACGCAGTATTTT	CASSQILNTQYF
TRBJ1-2	TRBV19	.	.	TGTGCCAGTAGTATGGGTGCAGGGAATTATGGCTACACCTTC	CASSMGAGNYGYTF
TRBJ1-2	TRBV7-8	.	.	TGTGCCAGCAGCTTAAGATTCGGGCAGGACTTCTATGGCTACACCTTC	CASSLRFGQDFYGYTF
TRBJ2-3	TRBV14	.	.	TGTGCCAGCAGCCAAGGCCTTCCTGGAGATACGCAGTATTTT	CASSQGLPGDTQYF
TRBJ1-1	TRBV6-1	.	.	TGTGCCAGCAGTGACGAGGTCCTGACTGATTTCTTT	CASSDEVLTDFF
TRBJ2-1	TRBV18	TRBD2	.	TGTGCCAGCTCAGAGAGGACTAGCGGATACAATGAGCAGTTCTTC	CASSERTSGYNEQFF
TRBJ2-2	TRBV7-6	TRBD2	.	TGTGCCAGCGGACCCCGGGCGGGGGGGTCGCTCACCGGGGAGCTGTTTTTT	CASGPRAGGSLTGELFF
TRBJ2-3	TRBV9	TRBD2	few	TGTGCCAGCAGCGTAGCGGGCGGGGGGAACACAGATACGCAGTATTTT	CASSVAGGGNTDTQYF